A single sample is the source of the 28 T cell receptor beta chains below, sequenced in a study of cytomegalovirus exposure and HLA in healthy donors. Use of 60 Vbeta and 13 Jbeta primers characterized the PCR. Clones were sequenced by immunoSEQ multiplex PCR, and TCRdb holds only the in-frame ones, with some missing. The sample holds 90,000 to 150,000 clones; around 63% are singletons and the top ten take 10%. The material sequenced was PBMCs. These receptors were collected from a man aged 35 to 55 in good health and CMV-seropositive.

This clone was recorded only once. The genes are TRBV10-2 and TRBJ1-2; 8 nucleotides agree with TRBD1. The CDR3 consists of 13 residues. The J segment lost 6 bases and the V segment lost 7 bases, leaving 7 bases of the junction unmatched. The germline CDR1 and CDR2 sequences are WSHSY and SAAADI. The CDR3 DNA reads TGCGCCAGCAAGCTACAGGGGGAGAATGGCTACACCTTC. This sequence encodes CASKLQGENGYTF.

The DNA for the CDR3 is TGTGCCACCCGAGGGTCGGCTCAGCCCCAGCATTTT. Residues: CATRGSAQPQHF. The V gene is TRBV28, the J gene TRBJ1-5; D unresolved. The germline V gene encodes CDR1 MDHEN and CDR2 SYDVKM. The germline V and J ends were trimmed by 10 bases and 6 bases, with 13 bases remaining between them. The CDR3 covers 12 residues.

The V and J genes are TRBV9 and TRBJ1-5; possibly TRBD1 for D (6 bases). The CDR3 covers 15 residues. Germline-derived CDR1 and CDR2 are SGDLS and YYNGEE. Trimming pared 3 bases from V and 3 bases from J, leaving 13 bases between. CDR3 coding DNA: TGTGCCAGCAGCGCTGGACAGTCGTACAATCAGCCCCAGCATTTT. Protein: CASSAGQSYNQPQHF.

The V and J genes are TRBV7-9 and TRBJ2-4; 7 bases are shared with TRBD1. The CDR3 has 14 amino acids. V shed 3 bases and J 7 bases; nucleotides not matched to a gene: 6. Germline V gene sequence: CDR1 SEHNR, CDR2 FQNEAQ (reference sequence). The CDR3 here is CASSFDRARNIQYF. CDR3 nucleotide sequence: TGTGCCAGCAGCTTCGACAGGGCCAGGAACATTCAGTACTTC.

V is TRBV10-3 and J is TRBJ2-2; 8 bases match TRBD2. Germline V gene data show CDR1 as ENHRY and CDR2 as SYGVKD. The V gene end was trimmed by 4 bases and the J gene end by 3 bases; junction bases not matched to a gene: 13. This CDR3 comprises 18 residues. CDR3 sequence reads: CAISAEAGTRDYTGELFF. The CDR3, as DNA: TGTGCCATCAGTGCTGAAGCAGGGACTAGGGACTACACCGGGGAGCTGTTTTTT.

This clone was seen only a few times. The chain uses TRBV6-6 and TRBJ2-7; 9 positions agree with TRBD2. The length of the CDR3 is 13 residues. Per the germline V gene, CDR1 is MNHNY and CDR2 is SVGAGI (reference sequence). V shed 6 bases and J 7 bases; nucleotides not matched to a gene: 7. The CDR3 DNA reads as TGTGCCAGCAGCCCTAGCGGGGCCCCTGAGCAGTACTTC. This codes for CASSPSGAPEQYF.

The chain joins TRBV29-1 to TRBJ1-1, with TRBD1 matching 10 bases. In germline, CDR1 is SQVTM, CDR2 ANQGSEA. This CDR3 contains 13 residues. The V segment lost 4 bases and the J segment 7 bases; nucleotides outside the gene matches: 6. This chain's CDR3 is CSVGGQGKGEAFF. In DNA form, the CDR3 reads TGCAGCGTTGGGGGACAGGGGAAGGGTGAAGCTTTCTTT. Full variable domain (rest looked up from reference TRBV29-1 and TRBJ1-1): SAVISQKPSRDICQRGTSLTIQCQVDSQVTMMFWYRQQPGQSLTLIATANQGSEATYESGFVIDKFPISRPNLTFSTLTVSNMSPEDSSIYLCSVGGQGKGEAFFGQGTRLTVV.

The chain links TRBV5-6 to TRBJ1-1, with 10 bases identical to TRBD1. The V and J ends lost 3 bases and 4 bases, in that order; junction bases with no gene match: 3. There are 14 residues in the CDR3. Per germline, CDR1 SGHDT and CDR2 YYEEEE. The CDR3 DNA sequence: TGTGCCAGCAGCTCAGACAGGGGGCTCACTGAAGCTTTCTTT. Its translation: CASSSDRGLTEAFF. The full variable domain, completed using reference TRBV5-6 and TRBJ1-1, is DAGVTQSPTHLIKTRGQQVTLRCSPKSGHDTVSWYQQALGQGPQFIFQYYEEEERQRGNFPDRFSGHQFPNYSSELNVNALLLGDSALYLCASSSDRGLTEAFFGQGTRLTVV.

This clone was seen more than once but under ten times. The rearrangement joins TRBV9 to TRBJ2-3, with 10 bases aligning to TRBD2. Germline V gene data show CDR1 as SGDLS and CDR2 as YYNGEE. The CDR3 extends over 15 amino acids. V dropped 6 bases and J dropped 0; count of bases not matched to a gene: 4. CDR3 DNA sequence: TGTGCCAGCAATATAGCGGGAGGAAGCACAGATACGCAGTATTTT. Translated: CASNIAGGSTDTQYF.

This clone was recorded once. The chain has TRBV7-3 and TRBJ2-1; 7 positions agree with TRBD1. The V gene end was trimmed by 5 bases and the J gene end by 7 bases; junction bases not matched to a gene: 11. In germline, CDR1 is SGHTA, CDR2 FQGTGA. The CDR3 consists of 15 residues. The CDR3 loop reads CASSPNGQAMNEQFF. As DNA, the CDR3 is TGTGCCAGCAGCCCCAATGGACAGGCGATGAATGAGCAGTTCTTC.

The chain is built from TRBV6-5 and TRBJ1-2, with a possible D match to TRBD1 (6 bases). Germline CDR1 and CDR2: MNHEY and SVGAGI. CDR3 length: 15 residues. V shed 7 bases and J shed 4 bases, with 19 bases lying between them. The CDR3 loop is CASMPSSSGAYGYTF. The CDR3 region has the DNA TGTGCCAGCATGCCCTCCAGCTCAGGGGCCTATGGCTACACCTTC.

In its sample, this clone was seen a few times. J is TRBJ1-2 and V is TRBV7-2; 7 nucleotides match TRBD1. The V gene end was trimmed by 4 bases and the J gene end by 4 bases; junction bases not matched to a gene: 12. Germline CDR1 reads SGHTA; CDR2 reads FQGNSA. The CDR3 is made up of 16 amino acids. The CDR3 bases are TGTGCCAGCAGCTCTCGAACCGGGACAGCTCTCTATGGCTACACCTTC. Encoded protein: CASSSRTGTALYGYTF.

The genes are TRBV7-6 and TRBJ1-2; tentatively, D is TRBD1 (5 bases). This CDR3 has 14 residues. Trimming pared 4 bases from V and 3 bases from J, leaving 12 bases between. Germline V lookup: CDR1 SGHVS, CDR2 FNYEAQ. Here the CDR3 DNA reads TGTGCCAGCAGCTCACTCCAGGGTGACTATGGCTACACCTTC. This translates into CASSSLQGDYGYTF.

The chain uses TRBV5-1 and TRBJ2-3; 12 nucleotides agree with TRBD2. This CDR3 comprises 15 residues. Unmatched junction bases numbered 2, after V lost 5 bases and J lost 1 base. Germline V gene sequence: CDR1 SGHRS, CDR2 YFSETQ. The CDR3 bases are TGCGCCAGCAGACGGACTAGCGGGGGCACAGATACGCAGTATTTT. It encodes CASRRTSGGTDTQYF.

This clone has only a few counts. The chain employs TRBV11-2 and TRBJ2-3; possibly TRBD2 for D (5 bases). The CDR3 runs 14 residues. Germline CDR1 reads SGHAT; CDR2 reads FQNNGV. Trimming took 1 base from V and 9 from J, leaving 14 bases between them. The CDR3 loop reads CASSLGGVPGTQYF. CDR3 DNA: TGTGCCAGCAGCTTAGGAGGTGTACCGGGGACGCAGTATTTT.

This clone has only one observation. The chain joins TRBV19 to TRBJ2-7; 8 nucleotides agree with TRBD1. The CDR3 length is 17 residues. Germline V gives CDR1 LNHDA, CDR2 SQIVND (reference sequence). The ends lost 4 bases at V and 2 bases at J; junction bases unmatched: 13. The CDR3 spells CASSTILRQGTAYEQYF. CDR3 nucleotides: TGTGCCAGTAGTACCATCCTCCGACAGGGGACGGCCTACGAGCAGTACTTC.

The genes are TRBV14 and TRBJ2-5, with D tentatively TRBD1 (6 bases). Germline V gene sequence: CDR1 SGHDN, CDR2 FVKESK. Trimming removed 4 bases from V and 5 bases from J, with 11 bases in between. CDR3 size: 13 residues. The CDR3 protein is CASSLQGSETQYF. CDR3 DNA: TGTGCCAGCAGCCTACAGGGATCGGAGACCCAGTACTTC.

V gene TRBV14 combines with J gene TRBJ2-3; 7 nucleotides match TRBD2. Losses at the gene ends were 4 bases for V and 5 bases for J; bases not matched to a gene: 9. Germline CDR1 and CDR2: SGHDN and FVKESK. CDR3 length: 15 amino acids. The CDR3 nucleotides read TGTGCCAGCAGCCTTGGATCAGCGGGAAGAGATACGCAGTATTTT. This gives the protein CASSLGSAGRDTQYF.

This sequence joins TRBV19 and TRBJ2-1; 8 bases line up with TRBD1. The CDR3 runs to 14 residues. With 6 bases clipped from V and 4 bases from J, the junction kept 5 bases outside the gene matches. The germline gives CDR1 LNHDA, CDR2 SQIVND (reference sequence). The CDR3 is CASRRDRGYNEQFF. In nucleotides, the CDR3 is TGTGCCAGTAGGAGAGACAGGGGATACAATGAGCAGTTCTTC.

This clone was detected a few times. The genes are TRBV18 and TRBJ1-3; D may be TRBD1 (5 bases). The CDR3 has 16 amino acids. The germline V gene has CDR1 KGHSH and CDR2 LQKENI. V lost 6 bases, J lost 0 bases, and 15 bases lay in between. CDR3: CASSTGRQFSGNTIYF. DNA for the CDR3: TGTGCCAGCTCGACCGGTAGACAGTTCTCTGGAAACACCATATATTTT.

This chain joins TRBV2 and TRBJ2-7, with 10 positions matching TRBD1. V trimming: 4 bases; J trimming: 5 bases; junction bases outside the gene matches: 2. The germline V gene has CDR1 SNHLY and CDR2 FYNNEI. The CDR3 is 13 residues long. CDR3 bases: TGTGCCAGCAGTGGGACAGGGGGAAACGAGCAGTACTTC. It yields the protein CASSGTGGNEQYF.

Here the CDR3 DNA reads TGTGCCAGCAGTGGATCTCGGGACAGGGGTATATTGGAGACCCAGTACTTC. The encoded protein is CASSGSRDRGILETQYF. The genes are TRBV6-1 and TRBJ2-5, with 10 bases matching TRBD1. Germline V CDR1 and CDR2: MNHNS, SASEGT. This CDR3 region has 17 residues. After removal of 4 bases from V and 5 bases from J, the junction contained 13 bases not matched to a gene.

V usage is TRBV4-1 and J usage is TRBJ2-1; D may be TRBD2 (7 bases). V lost 0 bases, J lost 8 bases, and 17 bases lay in between. The CDR3 runs to 16 residues. Germline V gene data show CDR1 as MGHRA and CDR2 as YSYEKL. CDR3: CASSQDGGGPRDEQFF. CDR3 coding DNA: TGCGCCAGCAGCCAAGATGGGGGGGGGCCCCGGGATGAGCAGTTCTTC.

The genes are TRBV2 and TRBJ1-1; 7 bases map to TRBD1. Germline assignment: CDR1 SNHLY and CDR2 FYNNEI. The CDR3 has 14 amino acids. Trimming took 5 bases from V and 1 from J; bases not matched to a gene: 4. CDR3 in amino acids: CASSPTGPNTEAFF. CDR3 coding DNA: TGTGCCAGCAGTCCGACAGGGCCGAACACTGAAGCTTTCTTT.

This clone has only a few counts. At one end, the junction sequence differs from germline, possibly due to a read error. V usage is TRBV5-1 and J usage is TRBJ2-1; 8 positions agree with TRBD2. CDR1 is SGHRS, CDR2 YFSETQ, per germline. The CDR3 extends over 13 amino acids. DNA for the CDR3: TGCGCCACCAGGACTAGCTCCGACAATGAGCAGTTCTTC. Translated: CATRTSSDNEQFF.

In its sample, this clone was seen a few times. The chain recombines TRBV4-1 with TRBJ1-2; D uncertain. V lost 1 base and J lost 5, with 14 bases in between. CDR3 length: 15 residues. The germline CDR1 and CDR2 sequences are MGHRA and YSYEKL. CDR3 nucleotides: TGCGCCAGCAGCCAAGGCCGATTGGCAGTGTATGGCTACACCTTC. This translates into CASSQGRLAVYGYTF.

The rearrangement links TRBV27 to TRBJ1-1; unclear D gene. This CDR3 spans 15 amino acids. Germline V gene lookup returns CDR1 MNHEY and CDR2 SMNVEV (reference sequence). Trimming took 2 bases from V and 7 from J, leaving 17 bases between them. DNA of the CDR3: TGTGCCAGCAGTTTAGAGGCTCCATCCTCAAGTGAAGCTTTCTTT. Amino acid sequence: CASSLEAPSSSEAFF.

The rearrangement links TRBV5-1 to TRBJ2-7, with D possibly matching TRBD1 (6 bases). The CDR3 spans 17 residues. Germline V gene lookup returns CDR1 SGHRS and CDR2 YFSETQ. The germline V and J ends were trimmed by 1 base and 0 bases, with 17 bases remaining between them. The DNA of the CDR3 is TGCGCCAGCAGCTTGAGAGGTGCCGGGACACTCTCCTACGAGCAGTACTTC. Its protein product is CASSLRGAGTLSYEQYF.